This T cell receptor beta chain was recovered during a study of blood T cell repertoires in COVID-19. Per the original data handling: It was from reference gene primer amplification that nucleated cell counts were estimated. The repertoire was sequenced with immunoSEQ multiplex PCR; TCRdb's copy has only in-frame clones and lacks some. The DNA was the basis for D and trimming; V, J and clone size are from that table. The sample includes 150,000 to 200,000 clones, 80% to 95% of them seen just once. The CDR3 totals 13 residues. The V gene lost 7 bases and the J gene lost 11 bases, with 15 bases spanning the gap. Germline loops: CDR1 MNHEY, CDR2 SVGAGI.

The specimen was peripheral blood. This TCR was sampled from a woman aged 55 to 70 with COVID-19, enrolled during active disease. V and J are TRBV6-5 and TRBJ1-6; D not certain. The CDR3 DNA reads as TGTGCCAGCAAGCGAAGTGATGTTGCACCCCTCCACTTT. Translation gives CASKRSDVAPLHF.